This TCR beta chain was documented in a study of cytomegalovirus exposure and HLA in healthy donors. Study in general: In an early release, HLA-typed donors contributed tens of millions of unique TCR sequences. Genetic ancestry analysis placed over 75% of the roughly 400 donors that were genotyped in the Caucasian-associated cluster.

A word on this clone: Antigen specificity is unknown.

The ends were cut back, 7 bases at V and 6 bases at J, with 10 bases in the middle. The CDR3 has 10 amino acids. Germline loops: CDR1 DFQATT, CDR2 SNEGSKA (reference sequence). It was with 60 Vbeta and 13 Jbeta primers that the PCR ran. Libraries were prepared by immunoSEQ multiplex PCR; TCRdb keeps only in-frame clonotypes and omits some of them. The sample carries approximately 120,000 clones, 81% recorded once. Whole-study results and caveats: Apart from CMV serostatus, no immune exposure information was available. Reports state that TCR beta sequences accurately predicted most subjects' HLA-A and HLA-B alleles.

The specimen was PBMCs. This clonotype was sampled from a woman aged 25 to 39 in good health and CMV-seronegative. This sequence joins TRBV20-1 and TRBJ2-7; unclear D gene. The CDR3 sequence is CSDEVSEQYF. The DNA for the CDR3 is TGCAGTGATGAGGTCTCCGAGCAGTACTTC.